These 5 T cell receptor beta chains were all obtained from the same sample, sequenced in a study of vaccination and CD4 T cells after COVID-19. Sequence data for DNA of cultured CD4+ T cells were generated by the Oncomine TCR Beta short-read assay. One entry per CDR3 protein results from TCRdb running MiXCR on the PCR reads. This sample has roughly 12,000 distinct CDR3 sequences, with roughly three fifths found just once. Their specific antigens are unknown. Documented treatment: roughly 11-day PBMC culture with coronavirus spike peptide pools or control peptides (ViraFEST assay). This specimen consisted of CD4+ T cells from blood, cultured in vitro, obtained before SARS-CoV-2 vaccination. Receptors were obtained from a human donor who had recovered from COVID-19.

This chain joins TRBV19 and TRBJ1-1, with D perhaps matching TRBD1 (5 bases). This CDR3 comprises 13 residues. V was cut by 11 bases and J by 5 bases, with 18 bases left in between. Germline V CDR1 and CDR2: LNHDA, SQIVND (reference sequence). The CDR3 sequence is CACGQGIGTEAFF. CDR3 bases: TGTGCCTGCGGGCAGGGAATTGGAACTGAAGCTTTCTTT. Full variable domain (remainder filled in from reference TRBV19 and TRBJ1-1): DGGITQSPKYLFRKEGQNVTLSCEQNLNHDAMYWYRQDPGQGLRLIYYSQIVNDFQKGDIAEGYSVSREKKESFPLTVTSAQKNPTAFYLCACGQGIGTEAFFGQGTRLTVV.

The gene calls are TRBV11-2 and TRBJ2-5; TRBD2 is a possible D gene (6 bases). The length of the CDR3 is 14 residues. Germline V gives CDR1 SGHAT, CDR2 FQNNGV. Trimming stripped 1 base from V and 5 bases from J, with 11 bases between. The chain's CDR3 is CASSLGVGTETQYF. CDR3 DNA: TGTGCCAGCAGCTTAGGGGTAGGGACTGAGACCCAGTACTTC.

The chain combines TRBV6-1 with TRBJ1-2, with 10 bases fitting TRBD1. Looked up from germline, CDR1 is MNHNS and CDR2 is SASEGT. This CDR3 has 14 residues. V shed 4 bases, J shed 6 bases, and the junction held 5 bases outside the gene matches. The CDR3 here is CASSARQGADGYTF. The CDR3 coding sequence is TGTGCCAGCAGTGCCCGACAGGGGGCGGATGGCTACACCTTC.

This clonotype appeared a few times. In DNA, the CDR3 is TGTGCCAGCAGCCCGGTGGGGGCCCCAGCTGGAAACACCATATATTTT. Protein product: CASSPVGAPAGNTIYF. This sequence joins TRBV27 and TRBJ1-3, with D perhaps matching TRBD1 (6 bases). Germline V gene sequence: CDR1 MNHEY, CDR2 SMNVEV (reference sequence). This CDR3 is 16 amino acids long. Trimming left V 6 bases short and J 2 bases short, with 17 bases between.

This chain joins TRBV20-1 and TRBJ2-2, with 7 nucleotides matching TRBD1. The germline V gene encodes CDR1 DFQATT and CDR2 SNEGSKA (reference sequence). The V gene end was trimmed by 8 bases and the J gene end by 5 bases; junction bases not matched to a gene: 5. The CDR3 has 12 residues. CDR3 protein: CSLPRGTGELFF. The CDR3 bases are TGCAGTCTCCCCAGGGGGACCGGGGAGCTGTTTTTT.